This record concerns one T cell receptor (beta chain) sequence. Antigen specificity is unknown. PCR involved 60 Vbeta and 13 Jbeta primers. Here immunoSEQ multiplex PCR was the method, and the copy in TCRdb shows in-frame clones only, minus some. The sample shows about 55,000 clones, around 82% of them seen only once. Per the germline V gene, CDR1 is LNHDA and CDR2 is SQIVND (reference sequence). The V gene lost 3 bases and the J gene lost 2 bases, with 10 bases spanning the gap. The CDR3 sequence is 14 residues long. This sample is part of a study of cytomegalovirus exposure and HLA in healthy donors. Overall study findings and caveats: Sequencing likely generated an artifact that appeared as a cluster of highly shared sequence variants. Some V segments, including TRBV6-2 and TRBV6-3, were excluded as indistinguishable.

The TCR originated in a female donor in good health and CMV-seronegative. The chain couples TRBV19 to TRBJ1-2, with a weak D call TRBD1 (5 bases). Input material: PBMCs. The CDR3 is CASSIAGWNYGYTF. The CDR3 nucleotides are TGTGCCAGTAGTATCGCAGGGTGGAACTATGGCTACACCTTC.